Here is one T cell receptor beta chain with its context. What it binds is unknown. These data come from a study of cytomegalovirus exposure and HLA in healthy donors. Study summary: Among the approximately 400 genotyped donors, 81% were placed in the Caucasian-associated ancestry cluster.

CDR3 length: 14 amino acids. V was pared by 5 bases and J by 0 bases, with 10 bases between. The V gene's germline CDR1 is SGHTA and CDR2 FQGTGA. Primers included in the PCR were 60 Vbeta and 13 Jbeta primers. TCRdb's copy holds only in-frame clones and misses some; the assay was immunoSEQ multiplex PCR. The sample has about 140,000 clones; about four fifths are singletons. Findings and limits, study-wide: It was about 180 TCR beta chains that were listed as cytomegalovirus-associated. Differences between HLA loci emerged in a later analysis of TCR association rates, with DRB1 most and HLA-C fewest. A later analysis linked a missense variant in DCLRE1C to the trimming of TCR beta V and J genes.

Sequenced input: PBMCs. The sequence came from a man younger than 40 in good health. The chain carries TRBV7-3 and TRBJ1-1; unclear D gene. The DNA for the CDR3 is TGTGCCAGCAGCCCTCCGGGAGTGAACACTGAAGCTTTCTTT. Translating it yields CASSPPGVNTEAFF.